The sequence of this TCR beta chain was determined in a study of shared clonotypes between healthy human individuals. CDR3 length: 12 amino acids. Per the germline V gene, CDR1 is MNHEY and CDR2 is SMNVEV (reference sequence). Trimming removed 8 bases at V and 3 bases at J, with 8 bases between. Some clones are missing from TCRdb's copy, which holds only in-frame ones; the method was immunoSEQ multiplex PCR. The repertoire consists of over 2 million clones, with just under 95% occurring once and the leading ten covering approximately 1.2%. CD8 cells regarded as naive lacked CD45RO, were positively chosen for CCR7, and omitted terminally differentiated effector memory CD45RA+ cells. Donors were healthy HIV-negative adults without recently reported acute infections or vaccinations.

This receptor was obtained from a man younger than 35 in good health. Material: naive CD8+ T cells sorted from blood. V is TRBV27 and J is TRBJ1-5; D remains ambiguous. The CDR3, as DNA: TGTGCCAGCGCTGAGCTCAATCAGCCCCAGCATTTT. It translates to CASAELNQPQHF.